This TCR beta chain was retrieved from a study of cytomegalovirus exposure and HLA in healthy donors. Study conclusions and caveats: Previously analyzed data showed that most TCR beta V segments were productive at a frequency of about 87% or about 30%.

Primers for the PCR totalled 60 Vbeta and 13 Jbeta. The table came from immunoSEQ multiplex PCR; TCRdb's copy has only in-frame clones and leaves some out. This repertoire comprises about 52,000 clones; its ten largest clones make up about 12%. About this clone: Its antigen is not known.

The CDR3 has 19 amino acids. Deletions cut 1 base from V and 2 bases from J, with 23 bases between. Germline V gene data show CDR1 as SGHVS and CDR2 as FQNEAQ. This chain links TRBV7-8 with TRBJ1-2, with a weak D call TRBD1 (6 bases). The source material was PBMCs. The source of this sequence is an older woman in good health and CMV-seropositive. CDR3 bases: TGTGCCAGCAGCTTAGGGGCAGAGGGGCCCACAGGGCCCAACTATGGCTACACCTTC. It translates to CASSLGAEGPTGPNYGYTF.